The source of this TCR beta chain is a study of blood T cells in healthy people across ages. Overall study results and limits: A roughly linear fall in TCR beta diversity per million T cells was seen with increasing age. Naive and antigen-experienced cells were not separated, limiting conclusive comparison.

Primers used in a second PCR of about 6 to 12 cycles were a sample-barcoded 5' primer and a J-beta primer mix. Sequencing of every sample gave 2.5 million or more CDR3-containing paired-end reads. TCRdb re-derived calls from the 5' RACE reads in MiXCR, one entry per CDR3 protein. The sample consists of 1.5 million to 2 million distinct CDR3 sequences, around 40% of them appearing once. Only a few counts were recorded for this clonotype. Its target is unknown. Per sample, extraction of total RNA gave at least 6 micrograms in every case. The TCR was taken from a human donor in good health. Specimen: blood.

The CDR3 reads CASSGPGQTSHTQYF. CDR3 DNA sequence: TGTGCCAGCAGCGGACCGGGACAGACATCCCATACGCAGTATTTT. V gene TRBV7-6 combines with J gene TRBJ2-3; 7 bases align to TRBD1. V shed 5 bases and J 7 bases; nucleotides not matched to a gene: 12. CDR1 is SGHVS, CDR2 FNYEAQ, per germline. This CDR3 comprises 15 residues.